This T cell receptor (beta chain) was captured in a study of technical replicates of blood from four donors. Some clones are missing from TCRdb's copy, which holds only in-frame ones; the method was immunoSEQ multiplex PCR. The data show approximately 88,000 clones, about 96% seen once. V dropped 0 bases and J dropped 2; count of bases not matched to a gene: 1. Germline V gene data show CDR1 as LGHNA and CDR2 as YNFKEQ. This CDR3 spans 17 amino acids. The chain joins TRBV4-2 to TRBJ2-1; TRBD2 aligns across 13 bases. This sequence was found in a human donor in good health. The sequenced sample was T cells isolated from PBMCs. The CDR3 sequence is CASSQEGTSGTYNEQFF. CDR3 bases: TGTGCCAGCAGCCAAGAGGGGACTAGCGGGACCTACAATGAGCAGTTCTTC.